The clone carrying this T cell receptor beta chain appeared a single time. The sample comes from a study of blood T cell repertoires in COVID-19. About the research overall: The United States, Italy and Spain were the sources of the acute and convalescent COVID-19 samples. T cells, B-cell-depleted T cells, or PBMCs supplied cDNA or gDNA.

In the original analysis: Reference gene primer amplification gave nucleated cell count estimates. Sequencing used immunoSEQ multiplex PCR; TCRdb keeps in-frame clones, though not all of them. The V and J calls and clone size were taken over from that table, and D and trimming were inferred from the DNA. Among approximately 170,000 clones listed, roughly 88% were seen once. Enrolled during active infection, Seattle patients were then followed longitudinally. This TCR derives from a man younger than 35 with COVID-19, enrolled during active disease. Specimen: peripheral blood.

The CDR3 sequence: CASRPPRVPYEQYF. CDR3 coding DNA: TGTGCCAGCAGGCCCCCCAGGGTGCCCTACGAGCAGTACTTC. The V and J genes are TRBV6-5 and TRBJ2-7; tentative D call: TRBD1 (5 bases). Trimming removed 6 bases from V and 2 bases from J, with 14 bases in between. This CDR3 comprises 14 residues. Looked up from germline, CDR1 is MNHEY and CDR2 is SVGAGI.